This T cell receptor beta chain was obtained from a study of blood T cell repertoires in COVID-19. Study as a whole: From T cells, B-cell-depleted T cells, or PBMCs came the material, which was cDNA or gDNA.

As handled by the study authors: The authors estimated nucleated cell counts from reference gene primer amplification. Sequenced by immunoSEQ multiplex PCR; TCRdb stores in-frame clones only, minus some. That table gives V, J and clone size, and the DNA gave D and trimming. The sample lists 35,000 to 45,000 clones, more than 65% seen once, with 11% to 15% in the top ten. From germline, CDR1 is ENHRY and CDR2 SYGVKD. The CDR3 runs to 14 residues. V dropped 11 bases and J dropped 0; count of bases not matched to a gene: 4. The sequence derives from a human donor in a cohort sampled during active COVID-19. Input material: peripheral blood. The genes are TRBV10-3 and TRBJ1-3, with 10 bases matching TRBD1. The CDR3: CAGTGDLSGNTIYF. The CDR3 DNA follows: TGTGCCGGGACAGGGGACCTCTCTGGAAACACCATATATTTT.